These 19 T cell receptor beta chains originate from one sample sequenced in a study of blood T cell repertoires in COVID-19. Repertoires were generated with immunoSEQ multiplex PCR, while TCRdb's copy carries only in-frame clones and drops some. The sample comprises tens of thousands of clones, around 80% of which are singletons, and 30% to 35% rests with the top ten. Sequencing used peripheral blood. The receptor set was obtained from a woman older than 75 with active or convalescent COVID-19.

V is TRBV19 and J is TRBJ2-2, with TRBD1 matching 8 bases. The V gene end was trimmed by 5 bases and the J gene end by 6 bases; junction bases not matched to a gene: 8. In germline, CDR1 is LNHDA, CDR2 SQIVND (reference sequence). This CDR3 has 15 amino acids. CDR3 DNA sequence: TGTGCCAGTAGTTGGCGTGGACAGGGCTCCGGGGAGCTGTTTTTT. Amino acids: CASSWRGQGSGELFF.

This clone has more than one count but fewer than ten. This chain joins TRBV3-1 (or the pseudogene TRBV3-2) and TRBJ1-2, with 9 bases identical to TRBD1. The CDR3 is made up of 13 amino acids. Trimming took 4 bases from V and 6 from J; bases not matched to a gene: 3. Germline-derived CDR1 and CDR2 are LGHDT and YNNKEL (reference sequence). The CDR3 DNA is TGTGCCAGCAGCCTGACAGGGGGACATGGCTACACCTTC. Translated, it gives CASSLTGGHGYTF.

The chain has TRBV2 and TRBJ2-7, with D maybe TRBD1 (6 bases). CDR1 is SNHLY and CDR2 is FYNNEI in the germline V gene. With 6 bases removed from V and 5 bases from J, the gap between germline ends came to 17 bases. The CDR3 is 14 amino acids. The CDR3 coding sequence is TGTGCCAGCAGCGAACAGGGCTCGGTGGACGAGCAGTACTTC. Protein product: CASSEQGSVDEQYF. The full variable domain, with the rest looked up from reference TRBV2 and TRBJ2-7, is EPEVTQTPSHQVTQMGQEVILRCVPISNHLYFYWYRQILGQKVEFLVSFYNNEISEKSEIFDDQFSVERPDGSNFTLKIRSTKLEDSAMYFCASSEQGSVDEQYFGPGTRLTVT.

The chain has TRBV13 and TRBJ2-7; maybe TRBD2 (5 bases). Per germline, CDR1 PRHDT and CDR2 FYEKMQ (reference sequence). There are 15 residues in the CDR3. V was clipped by 5 bases and J by 2 bases, with 16 bases between them. In DNA form, the CDR3 reads TGTGCCAGCAGCGACCGTAGCGCTGCAGCCTACGAGCAGTACTTC. Its protein is CASSDRSAAAYEQYF.

In this sample, this clone turned up once. The chain combines TRBV6-5 with TRBJ1-2, with a weak D call TRBD1 (5 bases). Germline lookup yields CDR1 MNHEY and CDR2 SVGAGI. This CDR3 is 15 amino acids long. The V gene lost 6 bases and the J gene lost 3 bases, with 17 bases spanning the gap. The CDR3 bases are TGTGCCAGCAGCGCCCGCGCCAGGGCCGACTATGGCTACACCTTC. Protein: CASSARARADYGYTF.

The chain recombines TRBV6-4 with TRBJ2-5; TRBD1 matches 8 bases. Per the germline V gene, CDR1 is MRHNA and CDR2 is SNTAGT. The V gene end was trimmed by 4 bases and the J gene end by 4 bases; junction bases not matched to a gene: 8. This CDR3 comprises 15 residues. The DNA of the CDR3 is TGTGCCAGCAGTGTGACAGGGGTTGGGAGAGAGACCCAGTACTTC. This codes for CASSVTGVGRETQYF.

The chain recombines TRBV20-1 with TRBJ2-1, with D possibly matching TRBD2 (6 bases). The CDR3 extends over 13 amino acids. Per germline, CDR1 DFQATT and CDR2 SNEGSKA (reference sequence). V lost 3 bases and J 6 bases, leaving 12 bases between the germline ends. CDR3 DNA: TGCAGTGCTAGTAGGGACTTATCCAATGAGCAGTTCTTC. Translation: CSASRDLSNEQFF.

CDR3 sequence reads: CASSLITGTGGGYTF. The DNA for the CDR3 is TGTGCCAGTAGTCTGATAACAGGGACGGGAGGTGGCTACACCTTC. The J gene is TRBJ1-2, the V gene TRBV19; D is perhaps TRBD1 (6 bases). Germline CDR1 is LNHDA and CDR2 is SQIVND (reference sequence). Trimming removed 5 bases from V and 7 bases from J, with 20 bases in between. The CDR3 length is 15 residues.

The genes are TRBV12-3 or TRBV12-4 and TRBJ2-1; D call uncertain. The germline V and J ends were trimmed by 2 bases and 8 bases, with 4 bases remaining between them. The CDR3 has 11 amino acids. The CDR3 is CASSLYDEQFF. The CDR3, as DNA: TGTGCCAGCAGTTTATATGATGAGCAGTTCTTC.

This chain uses TRBV5-1 with TRBJ2-3, with D perhaps matching TRBD1 (5 bases). V was cut by 9 bases and J by 3 bases, with 14 bases left in between. Germline CDR1 and CDR2: SGHRS and YFSETQ. CDR3 length: 13 amino acids. For the CDR3, the DNA is TGCGCCACCCAACCGGACACAACAGATACGCAGTATTTT. This codes for CATQPDTTDTQYF.

The rearrangement links TRBV29-1 to TRBJ2-5; 11 nucleotides agree with TRBD1. The J segment lost 5 bases and the V segment lost 4 bases, leaving 3 bases of the junction unmatched. The CDR3 runs to 13 residues. Germline CDR1 and CDR2: SQVTM and ANQGSEA. DNA for the CDR3: TGCAGCGTTGGGACAGGGGGCGCGGAGACCCAGTACTTC. Protein sequence: CSVGTGGAETQYF. The full variable domain, in which reference TRBV29-1 and TRBJ2-5 provide the parts outside the CDR3, is SAVISQKPSRDICQRGTSLTIQCQVDSQVTMMFWYRQQPGQSLTLIATANQGSEATYESGFVIDKFPISRPNLTFSTLTVSNMSPEDSSIYLCSVGTGGAETQYFGPGTRLLVL.

The rearrangement links TRBV29-1 to TRBJ1-1; TRBD1 matches 9 bases. The germline gives CDR1 SQVTM, CDR2 ANQGSEA. Trimming removed 6 bases from V and 0 bases from J; junction bases left unmatched: 5. The CDR3 consists of 14 residues. The CDR3 region has the DNA TGCAGCGTAAACGGACAGGGGATGAACACTGAAGCTTTCTTT. It encodes CSVNGQGMNTEAFF.

The DNA of the CDR3 is TGTGCCAGAATCATGGGGACAGGGATCACCATATATTTT. This translates into CARIMGTGITIYF. The chain uses TRBV7-5 and TRBJ1-3; the DNA was not compared with TRBD1, the D call given in the table. TRBV7-5 is a known pseudogene. The CDR3 has 13 residues.

This clone was observed a few times. The chain links TRBV2 to TRBJ1-2; TRBD1 might be the D (5 bases). Trimming cost V 7 bases and J 4 bases, with 16 bases left between them. Germline V gene sequence: CDR1 SNHLY, CDR2 FYNNEI. The length of the CDR3 is 14 residues. The CDR3 nucleotides are TGTGCCAGCATATCGTACAGGAACACCTATGGCTACACCTTC. Residues: CASISYRNTYGYTF.

The rearrangement uses TRBV7-7 and TRBJ2-5; a weak D match, TRBD1 (5 bases). The CDR3 contains 15 residues. V was trimmed by 5 bases and J by 5 bases, leaving 18 bases between them. Germline values: CDR1 SSHAT, CDR2 FNYEAQ (reference sequence). CDR3 in amino acids: CASSIPGRVGETQYF. CDR3 nucleotides: TGTGCCAGCAGCATACCCGGCAGGGTAGGGGAGACCCAGTACTTC.

The V gene is TRBV6-6, the J gene TRBJ1-5; tentative D call: TRBD1 (6 bases). CDR3 length: 15 residues. Germline loops: CDR1 MNHNY, CDR2 SVGAGI (reference sequence). V was trimmed by 2 bases and J by 6 bases, leaving 14 bases between them. The CDR3 is CASSYGQGGGQPQHF. In DNA form, the CDR3 reads TGTGCCAGCAGTTACGGGCAGGGAGGGGGTCAGCCCCAGCATTTT.

J is TRBJ1-5 and V is TRBV28; D might be TRBD1 (6 bases). The CDR3 sequence is 16 residues long. Germline-derived CDR1 and CDR2 are MDHEN and SYDVKM. The V gene lost 6 bases and the J gene lost 3 bases, with 18 bases spanning the gap. CDR3 DNA sequence: TGTGCCAGCAGGACAACCCGTGACAGGCCCAATCAGCCCCAGCATTTT. It is translated as CASRTTRDRPNQPQHF. The variable domain in full, completed from reference TRBV28 and TRBJ1-5, reads DVKVTQSSRYLVKRTGEKVFLECVQDMDHENMFWYRQDPGLGLRLIYFSYDVKMKEKGDIPEGYSVSREKKERFSLILESASTNQTSMYLCASRTTRDRPNQPQHFGDGTRLSIL.

This chain links TRBV28 with TRBJ1-2; no firm D call. The CDR3 sequence is 12 residues long. With 4 bases removed from V and 10 bases from J, the gap between germline ends came to 13 bases. CDR1 and CDR2 from the germline V gene are MDHEN and SYDVKM. For the CDR3, the DNA is TGTGCCAGCAGTTCGTCGGGGAGTGACTACACCTTC. It translates to CASSSSGSDYTF.

This clone was detected once. The chain has TRBV15 and TRBJ1-1; D is possibly TRBD1 (5 bases). Germline CDR1 reads LNHNV; CDR2 reads YYDKDF (reference sequence). CDR3 length: 15 residues. Trimming shortened V by 0 bases and J by 6 bases, and 14 bases separated the two germline ends. The CDR3 protein is CATSRDQTVNPEAFF. The DNA for the CDR3 is TGTGCCACCAGCAGAGATCAGACAGTTAACCCTGAAGCTTTCTTT.